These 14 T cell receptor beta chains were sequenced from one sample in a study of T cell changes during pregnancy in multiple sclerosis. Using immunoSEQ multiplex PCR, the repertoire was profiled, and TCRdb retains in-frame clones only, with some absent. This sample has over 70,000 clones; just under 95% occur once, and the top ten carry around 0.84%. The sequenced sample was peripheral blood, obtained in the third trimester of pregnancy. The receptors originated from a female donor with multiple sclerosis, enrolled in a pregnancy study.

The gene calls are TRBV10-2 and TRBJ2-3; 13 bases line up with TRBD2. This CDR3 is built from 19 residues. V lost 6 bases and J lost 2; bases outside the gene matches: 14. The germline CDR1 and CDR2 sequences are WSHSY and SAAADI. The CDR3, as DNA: TGCGCCAGCAGCCTAGAGGGACTAGCGGGGATGTGGCCCACAGATACGCAGTATTTT. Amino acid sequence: CASSLEGLAGMWPTDTQYF.

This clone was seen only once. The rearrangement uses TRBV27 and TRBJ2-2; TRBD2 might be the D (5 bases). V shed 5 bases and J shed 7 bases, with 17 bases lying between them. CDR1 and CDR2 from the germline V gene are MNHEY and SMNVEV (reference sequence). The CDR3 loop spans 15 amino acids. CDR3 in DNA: TGTGCCAGCAGTCCGCCCGGGGTACCGGGCGGGGAGCTGTTTTTT. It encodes CASSPPGVPGGELFF.

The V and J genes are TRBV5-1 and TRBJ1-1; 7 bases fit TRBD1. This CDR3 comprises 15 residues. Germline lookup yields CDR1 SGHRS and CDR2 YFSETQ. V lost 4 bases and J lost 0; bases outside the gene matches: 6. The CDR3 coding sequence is TGCGCCAGCAGCGCTTTCACAGGGGTGAACACTGAAGCTTTCTTT. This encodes CASSAFTGVNTEAFF.

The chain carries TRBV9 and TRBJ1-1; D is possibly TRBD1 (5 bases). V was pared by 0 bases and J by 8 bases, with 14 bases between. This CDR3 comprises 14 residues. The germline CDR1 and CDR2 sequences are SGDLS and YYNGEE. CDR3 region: CASSVEGRGGEAFF. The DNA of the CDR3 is TGTGCCAGCAGCGTAGAGGGCCGGGGGGGAGAAGCTTTCTTT.

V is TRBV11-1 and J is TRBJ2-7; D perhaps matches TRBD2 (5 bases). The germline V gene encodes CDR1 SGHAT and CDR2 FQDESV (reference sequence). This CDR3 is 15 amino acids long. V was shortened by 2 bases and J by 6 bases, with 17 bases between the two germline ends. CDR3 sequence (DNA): TGTGCCAGCAGCTTATTGGGAACGGGATCGGGCGAGCAGTACTTC. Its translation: CASSLLGTGSGEQYF.

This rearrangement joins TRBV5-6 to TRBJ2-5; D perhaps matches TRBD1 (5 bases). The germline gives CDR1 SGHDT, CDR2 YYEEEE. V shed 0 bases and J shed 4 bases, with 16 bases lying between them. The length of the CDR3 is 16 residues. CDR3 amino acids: CASSLAASGRLETQYF. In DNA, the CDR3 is TGTGCCAGCAGCTTGGCTGCATCAGGGCGGTTAGAGACCCAGTACTTC. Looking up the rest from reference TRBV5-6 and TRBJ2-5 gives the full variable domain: DAGVTQSPTHLIKTRGQQVTLRCSPKSGHDTVSWYQQALGQGPQFIFQYYEEEERQRGNFPDRFSGHQFPNYSSELNVNALLLGDSALYLCASSLAASGRLETQYFGPGTRLLVL.

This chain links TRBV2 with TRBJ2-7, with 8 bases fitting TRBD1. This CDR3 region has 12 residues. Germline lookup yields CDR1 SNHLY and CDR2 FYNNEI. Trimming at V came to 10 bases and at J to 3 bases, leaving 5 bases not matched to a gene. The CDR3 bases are TGTGCCACCGGTGACAGGGGCTACGAGCAGTACTTC. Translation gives CATGDRGYEQYF. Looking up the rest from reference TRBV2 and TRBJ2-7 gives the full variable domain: EPEVTQTPSHQVTQMGQEVILRCVPISNHLYFYWYRQILGQKVEFLVSFYNNEISEKSEIFDDQFSVERPDGSNFTLKIRSTKLEDSAMYFCATGDRGYEQYFGPGTRLTVT.

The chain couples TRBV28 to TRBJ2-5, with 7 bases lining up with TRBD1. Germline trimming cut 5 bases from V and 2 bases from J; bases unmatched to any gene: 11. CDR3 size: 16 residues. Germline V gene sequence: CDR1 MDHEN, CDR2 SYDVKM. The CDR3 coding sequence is TGTGCCAGCAGTCGAATACAGGGGAAACAGCAAGAGACCCAGTACTTC. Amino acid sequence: CASSRIQGKQQETQYF.

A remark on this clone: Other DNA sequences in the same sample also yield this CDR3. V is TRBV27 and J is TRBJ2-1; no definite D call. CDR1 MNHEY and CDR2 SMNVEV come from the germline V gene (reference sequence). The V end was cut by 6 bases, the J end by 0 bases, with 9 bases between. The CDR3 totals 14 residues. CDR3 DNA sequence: TGTGCCAGCAGCCGCGGTAGCTCCTACAATGAGCAGTTCTTC. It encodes CASSRGSSYNEQFF.

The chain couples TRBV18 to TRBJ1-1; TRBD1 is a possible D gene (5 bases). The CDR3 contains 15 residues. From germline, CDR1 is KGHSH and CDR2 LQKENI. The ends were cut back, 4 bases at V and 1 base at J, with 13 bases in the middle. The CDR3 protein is CASSRPDRPNTEAFF. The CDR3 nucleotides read TGTGCCAGCTCACGCCCCGACAGACCGAACACTGAAGCTTTCTTT.

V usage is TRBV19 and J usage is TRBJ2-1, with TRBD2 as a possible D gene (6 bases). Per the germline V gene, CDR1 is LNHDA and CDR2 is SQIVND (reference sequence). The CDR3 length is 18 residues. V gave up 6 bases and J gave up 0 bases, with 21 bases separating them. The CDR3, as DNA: TGTGCCAGTAGGGTAGGCCGGACTATTTGGAGCTCCTACAATGAGCAGTTCTTC. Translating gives CASRVGRTIWSSYNEQFF.

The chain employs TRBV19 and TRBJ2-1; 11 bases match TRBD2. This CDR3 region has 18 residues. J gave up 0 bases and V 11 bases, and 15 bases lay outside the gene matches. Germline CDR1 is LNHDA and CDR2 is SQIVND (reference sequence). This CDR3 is CAGPGLADIPSSYNEQFF. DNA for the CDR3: TGTGCCGGACCGGGACTAGCGGACATCCCGAGCTCCTACAATGAGCAGTTCTTC.

The chain's CDR3 is CASSRSTSGRGQYF. In DNA form, the CDR3 reads TGTGCCAGCAGCCGCAGTACTAGCGGGAGAGGGCAGTACTTC. The chain combines TRBV13 with TRBJ2-7, with 11 nucleotides matching TRBD2. This CDR3 comprises 14 residues. CDR1 and CDR2 (germline): PRHDT, FYEKMQ (reference sequence). V lost 5 bases to trimming and J lost 9 bases; unmatched junction nucleotides: 9. The full variable domain, in which reference TRBV13 and TRBJ2-7 provide the parts outside the CDR3, is AAGVIQSPRHLIKEKRETATLKCYPIPRHDTVYWYQQGPGQDPQFLISFYEKMQSDKGSIPDRFSAQQFSDYHSELNMSSLELGDSALYFCASSRSTSGRGQYFGPGTRLTVT.

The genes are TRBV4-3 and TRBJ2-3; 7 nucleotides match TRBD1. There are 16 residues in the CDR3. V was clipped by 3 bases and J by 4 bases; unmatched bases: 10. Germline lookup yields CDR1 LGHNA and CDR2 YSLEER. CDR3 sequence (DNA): TGCGCCAGCAGCCAGGGCCAGGGGGTTTTATCAGATACGCAGTATTTT. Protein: CASSQGQGVLSDTQYF.